The 26 T cell receptor beta chains presented below share a single source sample, sequenced in a study of T cell responses to AZD1222 COVID-19 vaccine. Using immunoSEQ multiplex PCR, the repertoire was profiled, and TCRdb retains in-frame clones only, with some absent. The table lists 100,000 or so clones, more than 75% of them singletons. The material sequenced was peripheral blood, taken on day 0 of AZD1222 vaccination. The receptor set was obtained from an adult in good health.

This chain uses TRBV2 with TRBJ2-2; 10 positions agree with TRBD2. This CDR3 contains 15 residues. Trimming at V came to 5 bases and at J to 6 bases, leaving 6 bases not matched to a gene. Germline-derived CDR1 and CDR2 are SNHLY and FYNNEI. The CDR3 region is CASSHPGLASGELFF. DNA for the CDR3: TGTGCCAGCAGTCATCCGGGACTAGCGTCCGGGGAGCTGTTTTTT.

This rearrangement joins TRBV19 to TRBJ2-6; 12 bases align to TRBD2. Germline CDR1 LNHDA, CDR2 SQIVND (reference sequence). J lost 0 bases, V lost 7 bases, and 10 bases had no gene match. CDR3 length: 19 amino acids. CDR3 sequence: CASIPTSGGSLSGANVLTF. The CDR3 DNA reads TGTGCCAGTATCCCGACTAGCGGGGGATCTCTCTCTGGGGCCAACGTCCTGACTTTC. The full variable domain, completed using reference TRBV19 and TRBJ2-6, is DGGITQSPKYLFRKEGQNVTLSCEQNLNHDAMYWYRQDPGQGLRLIYYSQIVNDFQKGDIAEGYSVSREKKESFPLTVTSAQKNPTAFYLCASIPTSGGSLSGANVLTFGAGSRLTVL.

For this clone: One end of the junction does not line up with germline, which may come from a read error. The rearrangement links TRBV4-1 to TRBJ1-3; a weak D match, TRBD1 (6 bases). The CDR3 loop spans 17 amino acids. CDR1 is MGHRA and CDR2 is YSYEKL in the germline V gene. CDR3 nucleotides: TGCGCCAGCAGCCAAGGGGCTCTTGTAGGGGGTGGATACACCATATATTTT. As protein: CASSQGALVGGGYTIYF.

The rearrangement uses TRBV5-4 and TRBJ2-2; D might be TRBD2 (5 bases). V lost 2 bases, J lost 5 bases, and 7 bases lay in between. The germline gives CDR1 SGHNT, CDR2 YYREEE (reference sequence). The CDR3 runs 13 residues. CDR3 bases: TGTGCCAGCAGCTTCCCGGGGACCGGGGAGCTGTTTTTT. It translates to CASSFPGTGELFF.

The gene calls are TRBV7-8 and TRBJ2-1; TRBD2 matches 11 bases. Germline V gives CDR1 SGHVS, CDR2 FQNEAQ. Trimming took 1 base from V and 11 from J; bases not matched to a gene: 7. CDR3 length equals 15 residues. CDR3 DNA sequence: TGTGCCAGCAGCTTAGAGCCTAGCGGGAGGACTCAGCAGTTCTTC. This gives the protein CASSLEPSGRTQQFF.

This clone was seen a single time. The chain carries TRBV18 and TRBJ2-1; TRBD2 matches at 8 bases. CDR3 length: 17 amino acids. V shed 3 bases, J shed 6 bases, and the junction held 13 bases outside the gene matches. Germline V gene lookup returns CDR1 KGHSH and CDR2 LQKENI. CDR3 loop: CASSPSRGASPSNEQFF. The DNA of the CDR3 is TGTGCCAGCTCACCCTCGCGGGGGGCATCTCCCAGCAATGAGCAGTTCTTC. Using reference TRBV18 and TRBJ2-1 for the parts outside the CDR3, the full variable domain is NAGVMQNPRHLVRRRGQEARLRCSPMKGHSHVYWYRQLPEEGLKFMVYLQKENIIDESGMPKERFSAEFPKEGPSILRIQQVVRGDSAAYFCASSPSRGASPSNEQFFGPGTRLTVL.

The V call is TRBV4-1, the J call TRBJ1-3; D is perhaps TRBD1 (5 bases). This CDR3 spans 16 amino acids. V lost 2 bases to trimming and J lost 0 bases, with 11 bases between them. Per the germline V gene, CDR1 is MGHRA and CDR2 is YSYEKL. The CDR3 DNA sequence: TGCGCCAGCAGCCAACGCACAGGCTTCTCTGGAAACACCATATATTTT. This sequence encodes CASSQRTGFSGNTIYF.

This chain links TRBV5-6 with TRBJ2-1; TRBD2 agrees at 11 bases. Losses at the gene ends were 3 bases for V and 1 base for J; bases not matched to a gene: 9. Germline loops: CDR1 SGHDT, CDR2 YYEEEE. This CDR3 comprises 18 residues. The CDR3 reads CASSSLAGVSGSYNEQFF. The CDR3 DNA sequence: TGTGCCAGCAGCTCACTAGCGGGAGTGTCAGGGTCCTACAATGAGCAGTTCTTC.

The rearrangement links TRBV19 to TRBJ2-1; the D gene is possibly TRBD2 (6 bases). V dropped 6 bases and J dropped 8 bases, with 20 bases sitting between them. The CDR3 consists of 15 residues. CDR1 and CDR2 (germline): LNHDA, SQIVND (reference sequence). For the CDR3, the DNA is TGTGCCAGTAGGAAGGGACTGGATCTTGAAGATGAGCAGTTCTTC. Translated: CASRKGLDLEDEQFF.

The rearrangement uses TRBV11-2 and TRBJ2-2, with no clear D. This CDR3 contains 15 residues. CDR1 and CDR2 from the germline V gene are SGHAT and FQNNGV. V dropped 4 bases and J dropped 0 bases, with 9 bases sitting between them. The CDR3 region is CASSWSPTNTGELFF. The CDR3 DNA is TGTGCCAGCAGCTGGAGTCCGACGAACACCGGGGAGCTGTTTTTT.

This chain links TRBV10-3 with TRBJ1-1; no reliable D call. Germline loops: CDR1 ENHRY, CDR2 SYGVKD. Trimming shortened V by 2 bases and J by 1 base, and 5 bases separated the two germline ends. CDR3 length: 13 residues. CDR3: CAISENRNTEAFF. Written as DNA, the CDR3 is TGTGCCATCAGTGAGAACAGGAACACTGAAGCTTTCTTT.

V is TRBV7-9 and J is TRBJ1-1, with a tentative D call TRBD1 (5 bases). Germline V gives CDR1 SEHNR, CDR2 FQNEAQ (reference sequence). There are 12 residues in the CDR3. Trimming pared 6 bases from V and 7 bases from J, leaving 12 bases between. Here the CDR3 DNA reads TGTGCCAGCAGTTTTACGGGGCGTGAAGCTTTCTTT. As protein: CASSFTGREAFF.

The genes are TRBV19 and TRBJ1-3, with D possibly matching TRBD1 (6 bases). Trimming removed 3 bases from V and 4 bases from J, with 13 bases in between. Germline CDR1 reads LNHDA; CDR2 reads SQIVND (reference sequence). The CDR3 runs to 15 residues. CDR3 nucleotides: TGTGCCAGTAGTATGGCGGGGGGCAGCGGAAACACCATATATTTT. It yields the protein CASSMAGGSGNTIYF.

The rearrangement joins TRBV9 to TRBJ1-6; D gene uncertain. The CDR3 is made up of 12 amino acids. V gave up 0 bases and J gave up 9 bases, with 4 bases separating them. CDR1 SGDLS and CDR2 YYNGEE come from the germline V gene. The CDR3 region has the DNA TGTGCCAGCAGCGTAGTGGGTTCACCCCTCCACTTT. Its protein product is CASSVVGSPLHF. Combining the CDR3 with reference TRBV9 and TRBJ1-6 gives the whole variable domain DSGVTQTPKHLITATGQRVTLRCSPRSGDLSVYWYQQSLDQGLQFLIQYYNGEERAKGNILERFSAQQFPDLHSELNLSSLELGDSALYFCASSVVGSPLHFGNGTRLTVT.

The rearrangement uses TRBV6-5 and TRBJ2-7; 7 positions match TRBD1. The trim removed 6 bases at V and 1 base at J, leaving 3 bases unmatched. The CDR3 has 13 amino acids. Germline V lookup: CDR1 MNHEY, CDR2 SVGAGI. The CDR3 DNA reads as TGTGCCAGCAGGAGACAGGGATCCTACGAGCAGTACTTC. Its protein product is CASRRQGSYEQYF.

The CDR3 protein is CASSSGTGGRKTEAFF. The DNA of the CDR3 is TGTGCCAGCAGCTCCGGGACAGGGGGCCGGAAAACTGAAGCTTTCTTT. V usage is TRBV11-3 and J usage is TRBJ1-1; 12 bases are shared with TRBD1. V shed 4 bases and J 5 bases; nucleotides not matched to a gene: 8. CDR1 is SGHNT, CDR2 YENEEA, per germline. This CDR3 contains 16 residues. Full variable domain (remainder filled in from reference TRBV11-3 and TRBJ1-1): EAGVVQSPRYKIIEKKQPVAFWCNPISGHNTLYWYLQNLGQGPELLIRYENEEAVDDSQLPKDRFSAERLKGVDSTLKIQPAELGDSAVYLCASSSGTGGRKTEAFFGQGTRLTVV.

This clone was picked up one time. This chain joins TRBV27 and TRBJ2-1; D might be TRBD2 (5 bases). Germline V gene data show CDR1 as MNHEY and CDR2 as SMNVEV (reference sequence). This CDR3 comprises 17 residues. V was pared by 2 bases and J by 8 bases, with 22 bases between. CDR3 coding DNA: TGTGCCAGCAGTTTACGGGGAGTAAGCGAAATGAGAGATGAGCAGTTCTTC. This encodes CASSLRGVSEMRDEQFF.

The J gene is TRBJ1-1, the V gene TRBV5-5; 9 bases fit TRBD1. J gave up 2 bases and V 1 base, and 9 bases lay outside the gene matches. Germline loops: CDR1 SGHKS, CDR2 YYEKEE (reference sequence). This CDR3 contains 17 residues. The CDR3 nucleotides are TGTGCCAGCAGCTTGTTTGGGACAGGGAGTTTAAACACTGAAGCTTTCTTT. It yields the protein CASSLFGTGSLNTEAFF.

The chain couples TRBV29-1 to TRBJ2-5; TRBD1 matches at 9 bases. V lost 5 bases, J lost 2 bases, and 9 bases stayed unmatched. The CDR3 is made up of 15 amino acids. The germline CDR1 and CDR2 sequences are SQVTM and ANQGSEA. CDR3 amino acids: CSVPGQGGVQETQYF. The CDR3 coding sequence is TGCAGCGTTCCGGGACAGGGTGGGGTACAAGAGACCCAGTACTTC.

The chain recombines TRBV5-4 with TRBJ2-1, with 11 bases lining up with TRBD2. CDR3 length: 15 amino acids. The V segment lost 2 bases and the J segment 8 bases; nucleotides outside the gene matches: 6. From germline, CDR1 is SGHNT and CDR2 YYREEE (reference sequence). The CDR3 spells CASSLKLAGVDEQFF. CDR3 coding DNA: TGTGCCAGCAGCTTAAAACTAGCGGGGGTCGATGAGCAGTTCTTC.

This rearrangement joins TRBV6-6 to TRBJ1-2, with TRBD1 matching 9 bases. This CDR3 is built from 18 residues. The V gene end was trimmed by 5 bases and the J gene end by 0 bases; junction bases not matched to a gene: 13. Germline V gene sequence: CDR1 MNHNY, CDR2 SVGAGI (reference sequence). The CDR3 reads CASSLFPGQGLANYGYTF. CDR3 bases: TGTGCCAGCAGTCTATTCCCGGGACAGGGTTTAGCTAACTATGGCTACACCTTC.

This clone appeared a single time. The chain combines TRBV27 with TRBJ1-5, with 7 bases matching TRBD1. The CDR3 extends over 15 amino acids. Trimming at V came to 0 bases and at J to 9 bases, leaving 8 bases not matched to a gene. The germline V gene encodes CDR1 MNHEY and CDR2 SMNVEV (reference sequence). CDR3 region: CASSLSMRGPAPQHF. In DNA, the CDR3 is TGTGCCAGCAGTTTATCGATGAGGGGGCCGGCGCCCCAGCATTTT.

This chain joins TRBV15 and TRBJ2-7, with D maybe TRBD1 (6 bases). V lost 1 base, J lost 4 bases, and 17 bases lay in between. Per the germline V gene, CDR1 is LNHNV and CDR2 is YYDKDF (reference sequence). CDR3 size: 16 residues. The CDR3 bases are TGTGCCACCAGCAGAGCCCAGGTTGGGGGCTTGTACGAGCAGTACTTC. Its protein product is CATSRAQVGGLYEQYF.

The chain recombines TRBV18 with TRBJ1-6, with TRBD1 identical over 7 bases. CDR1 KGHSH and CDR2 LQKENI come from the germline V gene. The CDR3 extends over 14 amino acids. V dropped 3 bases and J dropped 8; count of bases not matched to a gene: 4. The CDR3 protein is CASSPGTDYSPLHF. CDR3 in DNA: TGTGCCAGCTCACCCGGGACAGATTATTCACCCCTCCACTTT.

The CDR3 coding sequence is TGTGCCAGCAGCCAAGATGAGCCATTAAAAGGGGCCCGCGGGGGGAACACTGAAGCTTTCTTT. It specifies CASSQDEPLKGARGGNTEAFF. The genes are TRBV14 and TRBJ1-1, with D possibly TRBD1 on 5 matching bases. The germline gives CDR1 SGHDN, CDR2 FVKESK. The CDR3 consists of 21 residues. Trimming removed 0 bases at V and 1 base at J, with 27 bases between.

This clone was seen only once. The chain is built from TRBV28 and TRBJ1-1, with TRBD1 matching 8 bases. CDR3 length equals 15 residues. In germline, CDR1 is MDHEN, CDR2 SYDVKM. J was trimmed by 0 bases and V by 2 bases; bases with no gene match: 2. The CDR3 reads CASSLRDRMNTEAFF. CDR3 nucleotide sequence: TGTGCCAGCAGTTTAAGGGACAGGATGAACACTGAAGCTTTCTTT.